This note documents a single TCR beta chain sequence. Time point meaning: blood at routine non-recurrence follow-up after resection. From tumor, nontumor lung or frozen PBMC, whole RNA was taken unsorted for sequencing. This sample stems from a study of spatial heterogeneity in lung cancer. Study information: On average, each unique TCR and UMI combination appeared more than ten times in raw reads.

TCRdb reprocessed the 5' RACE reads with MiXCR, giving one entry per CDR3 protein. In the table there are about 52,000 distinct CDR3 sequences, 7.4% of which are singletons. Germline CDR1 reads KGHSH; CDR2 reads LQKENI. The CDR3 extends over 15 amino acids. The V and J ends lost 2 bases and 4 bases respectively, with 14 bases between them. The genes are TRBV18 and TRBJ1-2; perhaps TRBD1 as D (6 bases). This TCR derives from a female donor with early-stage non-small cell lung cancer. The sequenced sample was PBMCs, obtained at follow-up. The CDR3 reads CASSPRRTEGYGYTF. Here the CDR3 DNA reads TGTGCCAGCTCACCAAGGCGGACAGAAGGCTATGGCTACACCTTC.